The clone carrying this T cell receptor beta chain was found a few times. Its antigen is as yet unknown. Healthy Caucasians from Russia aged about 6 to 95 served as donors. The extraction recovered at least 5 micrograms of total RNA per sample. The data were taken from a study of blood T cells in healthy people across ages. The germline gives CDR1 SQVTM, CDR2 ANQGSEA. Trimming cost V 8 bases and J 6 bases, with 17 bases left between them. The CDR3 totals 13 residues. Study-wide results and caveats: Per million T cells, TCR beta diversity dropped roughly linearly as age increased.

Next came a second PCR, run for 7 to 11 cycles, which used a sample-barcoded 5' primer along with a J-beta primer mix. MiXCR, applied by TCRdb to the 5' RACE reads, yields one record per CDR3 protein. The table shows roughly 860,000 distinct CDR3 sequences, with 55% to 65% occurring only once. The sample consisted of blood. V is TRBV29-1 and J is TRBJ2-1; a possible D gene is TRBD2 (5 bases). The sequence derives from a man between 25 and 39 years old in good health. CDR3 amino acids: CSLSRASINEQFF. Here the CDR3 DNA reads TGCAGCTTGAGTAGGGCTAGCATCAATGAGCAGTTCTTC.